The rows below give T cell receptor beta chains drawn from one sample of a study of blood T cell repertoires in COVID-19. TCRdb's copy holds only in-frame clones and misses some; the assay was immunoSEQ multiplex PCR. The profile shows about 270,000 clones, 89% of them singletons. Sample: peripheral blood. The receptors were sampled from a man over 45 with acute or convalescent COVID-19. CDR3s include the opening cysteine and the closing phenylalanine or tryptophan. D genes are given only for firm matches. Expanded clones get a size class; other rows say once, few or many, or leave the size out.

>-|TRBV4-2|TRBJ1-2|-
CASSHPARGAKGYTF
TGTGCCAGCAGCCACCCGGCTCGGGGGGCAAAGGGCTACACCTTC
>-|TRBV9|TRBJ1-2|-
CASSVGNRVNYGYTF
TGTGCCAGCAGCGTAGGAAACAGGGTAAACTATGGCTACACCTTC
>TRBD1|TRBV5-4|TRBJ1-2|-
CASSPDRADGYTF
TGTGCCAGCAGCCCAGACAGGGCGGATGGCTACACCTTC
>-|TRBV5-5|TRBJ2-7|-
CASSFGVLREQYF
TGTGCCAGCAGCTTCGGGGTATTGAGGGAGCAGTACTTC
>-|TRBV5-1|TRBJ2-3|-
CASSLNSLLSNTQYF
TGCGCCAGCAGCTTGAATAGCTTGTTGTCGAATACGCAGTATTTT
>-|TRBV4-2|TRBJ2-1|-
CASSQGLGNNEQFF
TGTGCCAGCAGCCAAGGGCTAGGAAACAATGAGCAGTTCTTC
>TRBD2|TRBV2|TRBJ2-5|-
CASSGTSGEETQYF
TGTGCCAGCAGTGGTACTAGCGGGGAAGAGACCCAGTACTTC
>-|TRBV30|TRBJ1-2|-
CACYRGVYTF
TGTGCCTGCTATCGGGGGGTCTACACCTTC
>-|TRBV15|TRBJ2-7|-
CATSRGLQDHYEQYF
TGTGCCACCAGCAGAGGTCTTCAGGATCACTACGAGCAGTACTTC
>-|TRBV5-1|TRBJ1-2|-
CASSLEGRSHGYTF
TGCGCCAGCAGCTTGGAGGGGAGGTCTCATGGCTACACCTTC
>TRBD1|TRBV14|TRBJ2-5|few
CASSQRTTGGRLETQYF
TGTGCCAGCAGCCAACGGACCACAGGGGGCCGGTTAGAGACCCAGTACTTC
>-|TRBV27|TRBJ1-5|-
CASSLGSGVPFNQPQHF
TGTGCCAGCAGCTTGGGATCCGGGGTTCCCTTTAATCAGCCCCAGCATTTT
>-|TRBV3-1/TRBV3-2|TRBJ2-7|-
CASRETGRGSYEQYF
TGTGCCAGCAGAGAGACCGGCCGGGGGTCCTACGAGCAGTACTTC
>TRBD2|TRBV6-6|TRBJ2-7|-
CASLGRVYEQYF
TGTGCCAGCCTGGGGAGGGTCTACGAGCAGTACTTC
>TRBD1|TRBV30|TRBJ1-1|-
CAWSGLTGANTEAFF
TGTGCCTGGAGTGGATTGACAGGGGCCAACACTGAAGCTTTCTTT
>TRBD2|TRBV19|TRBJ2-7|-
CASSRGGSKSYEQYF
TGTGCCAGTAGTCGGGGGGGGTCGAAATCCTACGAGCAGTACTTC
>TRBD2|TRBV27|TRBJ2-1|-
CASNVAGVKYNEQFF
TGTGCCAGCAATGTAGCGGGGGTTAAATACAATGAGCAGTTCTTC
>-|TRBV6-5|TRBJ2-3|-
CASMASTDTQYF
TGTGCCAGCATGGCTAGCACAGATACGCAGTATTTT
>TRBD1|TRBV19|TRBJ1-5|once
CASSSRDRVQPQHF
TGTGCCAGTAGTAGCCGGGACAGGGTCCAGCCCCAGCATTTT
>-|TRBV19|TRBJ1-5|-
CASRKGTGTYSNQPQHF
TGTGCCAGTAGGAAAGGCACAGGGACATATAGCAATCAGCCCCAGCATTTT
>TRBD1|TRBV7-3|TRBJ2-3|once
CASSSLRQGLDTQYF
TGTGCCAGCAGCTCTCTCCGACAGGGTCTGGATACGCAGTATTTT
>-|TRBV18|TRBJ2-7|-
CASSPTGNSYEQYF
TGTGCCAGCTCACCTACAGGGAACTCCTACGAGCAGTACTTC
>-|TRBV27|TRBJ2-1|-
CASSPERRPADEQFF
TGTGCCAGCAGTCCTGAGCGGCGGCCCGCCGATGAGCAGTTCTTC